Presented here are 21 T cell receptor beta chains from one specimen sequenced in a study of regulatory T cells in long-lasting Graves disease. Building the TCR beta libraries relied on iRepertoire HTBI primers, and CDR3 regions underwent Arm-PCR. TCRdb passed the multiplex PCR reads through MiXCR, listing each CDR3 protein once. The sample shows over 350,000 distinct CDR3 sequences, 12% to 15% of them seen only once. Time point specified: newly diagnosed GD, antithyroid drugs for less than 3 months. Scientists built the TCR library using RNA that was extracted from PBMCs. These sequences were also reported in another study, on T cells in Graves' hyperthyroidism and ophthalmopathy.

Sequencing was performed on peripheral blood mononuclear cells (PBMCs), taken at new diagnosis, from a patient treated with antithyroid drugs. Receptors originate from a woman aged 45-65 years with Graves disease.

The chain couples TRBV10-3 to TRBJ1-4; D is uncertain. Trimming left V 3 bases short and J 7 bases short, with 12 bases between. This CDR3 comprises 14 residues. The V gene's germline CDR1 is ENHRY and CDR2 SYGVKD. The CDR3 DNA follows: TGTGCCATCAGTGAACGGGAACTGAGTGAAAAACTGTTTTTT. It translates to CAISERELSEKLFF.

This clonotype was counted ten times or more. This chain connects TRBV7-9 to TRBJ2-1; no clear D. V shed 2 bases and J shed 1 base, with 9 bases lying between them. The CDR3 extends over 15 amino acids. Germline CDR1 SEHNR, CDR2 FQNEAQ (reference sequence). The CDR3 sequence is CASSLRTESYNEQFF. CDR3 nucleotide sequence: TGTGCCAGCAGCTTACGGACCGAGTCCTACAATGAGCAGTTCTTC. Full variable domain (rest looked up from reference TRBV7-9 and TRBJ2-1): DTGVSQNPRHKITKRGQNVTFRCDPISEHNRLYWYRQTLGQGPEFLTYFQNEAQLEKSRLLSDRFSAERPKGSFSTLEIQRTEQGDSAMYLCASSLRTESYNEQFFGPGTRLTVL.

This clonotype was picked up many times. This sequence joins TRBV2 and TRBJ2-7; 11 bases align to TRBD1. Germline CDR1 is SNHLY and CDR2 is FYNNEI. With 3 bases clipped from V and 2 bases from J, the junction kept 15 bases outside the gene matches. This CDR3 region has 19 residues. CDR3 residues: CASSDPGQGVPAGPYEQYF. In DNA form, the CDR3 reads TGTGCCAGCAGTGACCCGGGACAGGGGGTTCCAGCGGGCCCCTACGAGCAGTACTTC. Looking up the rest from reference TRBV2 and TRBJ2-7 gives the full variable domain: EPEVTQTPSHQVTQMGQEVILRCVPISNHLYFYWYRQILGQKVEFLVSFYNNEISEKSEIFDDQFSVERPDGSNFTLKIRSTKLEDSAMYFCASSDPGQGVPAGPYEQYFGPGTRLTVT.

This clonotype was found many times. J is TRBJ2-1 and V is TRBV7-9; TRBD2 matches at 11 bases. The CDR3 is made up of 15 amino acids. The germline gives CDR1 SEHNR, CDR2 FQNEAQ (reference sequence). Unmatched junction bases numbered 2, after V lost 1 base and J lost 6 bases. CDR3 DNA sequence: TGTGCCAGCAGCTTAGTAGCGGGAGGGGGCAATGAGCAGTTCTTC. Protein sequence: CASSLVAGGGNEQFF.

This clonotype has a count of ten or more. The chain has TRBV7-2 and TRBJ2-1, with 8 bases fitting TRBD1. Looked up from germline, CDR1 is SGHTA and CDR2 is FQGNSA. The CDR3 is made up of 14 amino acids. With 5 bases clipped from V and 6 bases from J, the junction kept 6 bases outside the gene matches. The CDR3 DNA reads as TGTGCCAGCAGCCCAACAGGGGGTGGCAATGAGCAGTTCTTC. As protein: CASSPTGGGNEQFF. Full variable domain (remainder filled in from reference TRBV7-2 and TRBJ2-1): GAGVSQSPSNKVTEKGKDVELRCDPISGHTALYWYRQSLGQGLEFLIYFQGNSAPDKSGLPSDRFSAERTGGSVSTLTIQRTQQEDSAVYLCASSPTGGGNEQFFGPGTRLTVL.

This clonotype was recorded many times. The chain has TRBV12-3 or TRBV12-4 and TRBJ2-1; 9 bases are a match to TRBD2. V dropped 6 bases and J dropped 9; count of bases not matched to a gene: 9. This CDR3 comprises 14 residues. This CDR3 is CASRDSGSSSEQFF. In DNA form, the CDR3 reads TGTGCCAGCAGGGATAGCGGGAGTAGTAGTGAGCAGTTCTTC.

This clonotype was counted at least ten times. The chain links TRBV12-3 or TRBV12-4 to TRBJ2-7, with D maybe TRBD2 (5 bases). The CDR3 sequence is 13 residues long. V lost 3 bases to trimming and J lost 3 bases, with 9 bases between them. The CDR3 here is CASSFALGYEQYF. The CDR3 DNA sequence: TGTGCCAGCAGTTTTGCACTAGGCTACGAGCAGTACTTC.

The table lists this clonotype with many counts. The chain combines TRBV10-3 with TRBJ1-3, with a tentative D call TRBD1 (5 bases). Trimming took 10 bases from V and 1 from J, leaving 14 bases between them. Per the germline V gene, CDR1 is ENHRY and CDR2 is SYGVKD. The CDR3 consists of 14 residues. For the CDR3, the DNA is TGTGCCACCCTCCAGGGTCAGTCTGGAAACACCATATATTTT. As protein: CATLQGQSGNTIYF.

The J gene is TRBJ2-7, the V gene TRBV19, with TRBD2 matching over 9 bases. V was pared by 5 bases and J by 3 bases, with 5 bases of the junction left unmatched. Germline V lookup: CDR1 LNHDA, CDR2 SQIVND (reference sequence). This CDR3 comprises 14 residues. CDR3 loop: CASSDRGRDYEQYF. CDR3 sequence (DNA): TGTGCCAGTAGTGACCGCGGGAGGGACTACGAGCAGTACTTC.

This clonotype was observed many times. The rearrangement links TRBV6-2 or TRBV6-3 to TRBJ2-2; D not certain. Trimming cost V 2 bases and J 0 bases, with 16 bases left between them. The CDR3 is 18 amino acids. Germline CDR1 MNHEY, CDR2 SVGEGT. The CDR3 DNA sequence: TGTGCCAGCAGTTACCGGGCCAGTATCGTCGCGAACACCGGGGAGCTGTTTTTT. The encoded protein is CASSYRASIVANTGELFF.

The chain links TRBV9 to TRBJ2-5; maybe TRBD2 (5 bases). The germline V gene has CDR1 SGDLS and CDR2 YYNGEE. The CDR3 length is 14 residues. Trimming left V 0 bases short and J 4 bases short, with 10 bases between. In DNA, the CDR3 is TGTGCCAGCAGCGTAGATGGGAGATCAGAGACCCAGTACTTC. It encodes CASSVDGRSETQYF.

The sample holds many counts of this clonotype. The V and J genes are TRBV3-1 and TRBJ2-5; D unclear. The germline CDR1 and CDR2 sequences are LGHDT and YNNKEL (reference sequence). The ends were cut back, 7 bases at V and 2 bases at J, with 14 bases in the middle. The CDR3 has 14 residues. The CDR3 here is CASNPTRRQETQYF. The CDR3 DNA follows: TGTGCCAGCAACCCGACAAGAAGACAAGAGACCCAGTACTTC.

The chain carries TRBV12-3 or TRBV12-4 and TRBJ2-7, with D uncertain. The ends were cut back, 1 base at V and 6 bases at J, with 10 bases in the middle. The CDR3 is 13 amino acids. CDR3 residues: CASSLGSYSEQYF. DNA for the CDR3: TGTGCCAGCAGTTTAGGTTCCTACAGCGAGCAGTACTTC.

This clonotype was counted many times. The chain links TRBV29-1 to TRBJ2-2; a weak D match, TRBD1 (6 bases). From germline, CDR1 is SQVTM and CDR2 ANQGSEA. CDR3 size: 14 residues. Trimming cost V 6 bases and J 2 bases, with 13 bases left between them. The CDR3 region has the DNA TGCAGCGTCTCCGGGACACAAAACACCGGGGAGCTGTTTTTT. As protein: CSVSGTQNTGELFF.

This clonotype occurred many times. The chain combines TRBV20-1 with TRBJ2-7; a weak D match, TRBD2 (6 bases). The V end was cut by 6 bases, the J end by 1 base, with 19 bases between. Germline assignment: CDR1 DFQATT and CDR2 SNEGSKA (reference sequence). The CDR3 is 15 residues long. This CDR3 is CSARNTGLLSYEQYF. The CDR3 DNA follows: TGCAGTGCACGGAACACGGGACTCCTATCCTACGAGCAGTACTTC.

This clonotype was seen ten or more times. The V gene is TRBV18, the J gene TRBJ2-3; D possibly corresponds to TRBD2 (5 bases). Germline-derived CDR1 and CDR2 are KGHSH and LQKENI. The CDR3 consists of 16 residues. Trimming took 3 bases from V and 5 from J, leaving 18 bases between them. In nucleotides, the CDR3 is TGTGCCAGCTCACCCCCCCGAGGGAGCTTTGGAGATACGCAGTATTTT. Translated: CASSPPRGSFGDTQYF.

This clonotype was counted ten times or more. CDR3 DNA: TGTGCCAGCAGTGAGAAGAGGGCCATAAGGCAGCCCCAGCATTTT. Residues: CASSEKRAIRQPQHF. The chain employs TRBV6-1 and TRBJ1-5; D remains ambiguous. Germline CDR1 is MNHNS and CDR2 is SASEGT. The CDR3 consists of 15 residues. Trimming cost V 3 bases and J 7 bases, with 16 bases left between them.

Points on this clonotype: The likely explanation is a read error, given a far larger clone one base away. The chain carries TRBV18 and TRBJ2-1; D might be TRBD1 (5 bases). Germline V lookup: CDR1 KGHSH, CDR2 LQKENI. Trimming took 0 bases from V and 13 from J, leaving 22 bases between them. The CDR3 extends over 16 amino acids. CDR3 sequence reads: CASSPPRTTVRETQFF. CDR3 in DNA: TGTGCCAGCTCACCACCCCGGACAACTGTGCGAGAGACCCAGTTCTTC.

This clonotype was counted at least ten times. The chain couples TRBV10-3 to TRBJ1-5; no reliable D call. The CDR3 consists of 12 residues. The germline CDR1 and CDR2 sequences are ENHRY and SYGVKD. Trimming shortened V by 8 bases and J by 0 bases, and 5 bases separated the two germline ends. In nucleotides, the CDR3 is TGTGCCATCTCTCCTAGCAATCAGCCCCAGCATTTT. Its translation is CAISPSNQPQHF.

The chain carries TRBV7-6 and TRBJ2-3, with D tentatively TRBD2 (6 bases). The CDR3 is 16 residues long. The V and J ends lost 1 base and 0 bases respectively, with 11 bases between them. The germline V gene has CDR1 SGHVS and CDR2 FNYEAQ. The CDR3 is CASSLEASVSTDTQYF. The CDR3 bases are TGTGCCAGCAGCTTAGAGGCTAGCGTTAGCACAGATACGCAGTATTTT.

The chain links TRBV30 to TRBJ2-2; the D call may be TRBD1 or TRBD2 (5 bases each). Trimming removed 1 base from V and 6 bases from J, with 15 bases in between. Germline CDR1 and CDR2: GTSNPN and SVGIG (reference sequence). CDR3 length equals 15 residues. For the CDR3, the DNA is TGTGCCTGGAGTGATTTTTGGGACGGAGCCGGGGAGCTGTTTTTT. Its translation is CAWSDFWDGAGELFF.